This T cell receptor beta chain was retrieved from a study of OX40 agonist ivuxolimab in advanced cancers. For the study at large: Patients took ivuxolimab, an agonistic anti-OX40 (CD134) antibody.

The method was immunoSEQ multiplex PCR; TCRdb's version includes in-frame clones alone and lacks a portion of them. The repertoire consists of 25,000 to 35,000 clones, with about 86% occurring once and the leading ten covering 31%. The CDR3 is 14 amino acids. The germline V and J ends were trimmed by 4 bases and 6 bases, with 16 bases remaining between them. The germline V gene encodes CDR1 MGHRA and CDR2 YSYEKL. The TCR comes from an adult with an advanced solid tumor such as melanoma, head and neck, liver or kidney cancer. The chain joins TRBV4-1 to TRBJ2-7, with D tentatively TRBD1 (6 bases). Sequences were derived from CD4+ or CD8+ T cells sorted from blood, sampled in a trial of the OX40 agonist ivuxolimab. In nucleotides, the CDR3 is TGCGCCAGCAGCCTCGGGACAACTTTGAGCGAGCAGTACTTC. Protein product: CASSLGTTLSEQYF.